The clone carrying this T cell receptor (beta chain) has a count of ten or more. In the original processing: A distant-metastasis classifier for papillary thyroid cancer was built using CDR3 differences across clinicopathological groups. Using MiXCR, TCRdb re-called clones from the PCR reads. The V and J calls follow TCRdb's processing rather than the paper's. Among 23,000 or so clones, 20% to 30% were seen once, and the ten largest hold 10% to 15%. This entry belongs to a study of metastatic and nonmetastatic thyroid tumors. Study background: For malignant and benign thyroid patients, tumor or nodule tissue and blood were the sources whose repertoires were compared.

The CDR3 has 14 residues. Trimming left V 1 base short and J 1 base short, with 6 bases between. All patients were treatment-naive before thyroid surgery. The receptor was isolated from a male donor with papillary thyroid cancer or a benign thyroid nodule (not recorded which). Some clones in this sample may be carry-over from other donors' samples. Sequencing used tumor tissue. The chain couples TRBV12-3 or TRBV12-4 to TRBJ2-3; D remains unclear. The CDR3 protein is CASSLGVRTDTQYF. The CDR3 DNA is TGTGCCAGCAGTTTAGGAGTTCGCACAGATACGCAGTATTTT.